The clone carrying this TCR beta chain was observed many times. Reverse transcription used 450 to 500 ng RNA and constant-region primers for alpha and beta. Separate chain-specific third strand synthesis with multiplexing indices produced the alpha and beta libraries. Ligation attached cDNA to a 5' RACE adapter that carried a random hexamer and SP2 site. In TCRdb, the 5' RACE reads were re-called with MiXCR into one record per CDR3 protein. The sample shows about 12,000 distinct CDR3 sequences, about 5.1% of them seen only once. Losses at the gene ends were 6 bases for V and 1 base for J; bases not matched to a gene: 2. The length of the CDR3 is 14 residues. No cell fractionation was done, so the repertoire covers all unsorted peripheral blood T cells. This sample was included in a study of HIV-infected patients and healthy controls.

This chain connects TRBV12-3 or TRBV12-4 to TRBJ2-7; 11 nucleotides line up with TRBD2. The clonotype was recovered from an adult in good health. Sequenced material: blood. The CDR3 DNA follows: TGTGCCAGCAGGCCTAGCGGGGGGTCCTACGAGCAGTACTTC. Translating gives CASRPSGGSYEQYF.